The rows below give T cell receptor beta chains drawn from one sample of a study of T cells in localized non-small cell lung cancer. Assay: immunoSEQ multiplex PCR; the TCRdb copy retains only in-frame clones and omits some. The table lists about 34,000 clones, just over 90% of them singletons. Sequences were derived from peripheral blood, sampled before any cancer treatment. The source of these receptors is an older female donor with stage I lung adenocarcinoma. The CDR3 runs from the conserved cysteine through the conserved F or W. D genes are given only for firm matches. Only some rows state a clone size, as once, few, many or a class for expanded clones.

v_call	j_call	clone_size	d_call	cdr3_length	cdr3_aa	cdr3_nt
TRBV4-3	TRBJ2-7	-	-	14	CASSQESGTYEQYF	TGCGCCAGCAGCCAAGAGTCAGGGACCTACGAGCAGTACTTC
TRBV11-3	TRBJ2-1	once	-	15	CASSLGGPIYNEQFF	TGTGCCAGCAGCTTAGGGGGGCCAATTTACAATGAGCAGTTCTTC
TRBV4-3	TRBJ2-3	-	TRBD2	16	CASSQEPTSETDTQYF	TGCGCCAGCAGCCAAGAACCGACTAGCGAGACAGATACGCAGTATTTT
TRBV4-1	TRBJ2-5	-	-	15	CASSQHRVGGETQYF	TGCGCCAGCAGCCAGCACAGGGTAGGGGGAGAGACCCAGTACTTC
TRBV9	TRBJ2-3	-	-	15	CASSVQGEGTDTQYF	TGTGCCAGCAGCGTCCAGGGGGAGGGAACAGATACGCAGTATTTT
TRBV11-3	TRBJ2-2	-	-	13	CASRDPNTGELFF	TGTGCCAGCCGGGACCCAAACACCGGGGAGCTGTTTTTT
TRBV7-9	TRBJ2-3	-	TRBD1	16	CASSFTLIGQGDTQYF	TGTGCCAGCAGCTTTACCTTAATTGGACAGGGCGATACGCAGTATTTT
TRBV28	TRBJ2-7	-	TRBD1	13	CASSLGTAREQYF	TGTGCCAGCAGCCTGGGGACAGCTCGGGAGCAGTACTTC
TRBV5-1	TRBJ1-2	few	-	13	CASADPVQYGYTF	TGCGCCAGCGCGGACCCCGTCCAGTATGGCTACACCTTC
TRBV9	TRBJ2-3	-	TRBD2	18	CASSVVPSGRAGTDTQYF	TGTGCCAGCAGCGTAGTTCCTAGCGGGAGGGCCGGCACAGATACGCAGTATTTT
TRBV29-1	TRBJ2-3	-	-	12	CSVAAVGDTQYF	TGCAGCGTAGCGGCAGTCGGAGATACGCAGTATTTT
TRBV28	TRBJ2-5	-	TRBD1	20	CASSPGTGGTKSIVRETQYF	TGTGCCAGCAGTCCCGGGACAGGGGGCACTAAATCTATAGTCAGGGAGACCCAGTACTTC
TRBV5-8	TRBJ2-1	-	-	14	CASSPRLVGGEQFF	TGTGCCAGCAGCCCCAGACTAGTTGGGGGTGAGCAGTTCTTC
TRBV25-1	TRBJ2-5	-	TRBD1	15	CASSEYRDREETQYF	TGTGCCAGCAGTGAATACCGGGACAGGGAAGAGACCCAGTACTTC
TRBV11-1	TRBJ2-7	-	-	14	CASSVPRRIYEQYF	TGTGCCAGCAGCGTCCCCAGGAGGATCTACGAGCAGTACTTC
TRBV28	TRBJ1-2	-	TRBD1	14	CASSSTGGDYGYTF	TGTGCCAGCAGCTCGACAGGGGGCGACTATGGCTACACCTTC
TRBV29-1	TRBJ1-2	-	-	10	CSVQNYGYTF	TGCAGCGTTCAAAACTATGGCTACACCTTC
TRBV6-6	TRBJ1-1	-	-	12	CASSYSRTEAFF	TGTGCCAGCAGTTACTCCCGTACTGAAGCTTTCTTT
TRBV11-1	TRBJ2-7	-	-	15	CASSLARRPPYEQYF	TGTGCCAGCAGCTTAGCGCGGAGACCACCTTACGAGCAGTACTTC
TRBV5-4	TRBJ2-3	-	TRBD2	14	CASSASSGRDTQYF	TGTGCCAGCAGCGCATCTAGCGGGAGGGATACGCAGTATTTT
TRBV29-1	TRBJ1-1	-	TRBD1	14	CSVDGQGAMAEAFF	TGCAGCGTTGACGGACAGGGGGCTATGGCTGAAGCTTTCTTT
TRBV7-9	TRBJ2-1	-	TRBD1	15	CASSVGTGVHNEQFF	TGTGCCAGCAGCGTTGGGACAGGGGTCCACAATGAGCAGTTCTTC
TRBV4-1	TRBJ2-3	-	-	14	CASSPQGGTDTQYF	TGCGCCAGCAGCCCGCAAGGAGGGACAGATACGCAGTATTTT
TRBV19	TRBJ1-5	-	-	16	CASSGRAATSNQPQHF	TGTGCCAGTAGTGGCAGGGCCGCTACTAGCAATCAGCCCCAGCATTTT
TRBV5-4	TRBJ2-7	-	-	15	CASTPGAVLSYEQYF	TGTGCCAGCACCCCGGGGGCAGTACTTTCCTACGAGCAGTACTTC
TRBV18	TRBJ1-2	-	TRBD1	18	CASSPQGGQGRVQIGYTF	TGTGCCAGCTCACCACAGGGAGGACAGGGCCGGGTCCAGATAGGCTACACCTTC
TRBV19	TRBJ1-3	-	-	15	CASSPFLGGGNTIYF	TGTGCCAGTAGCCCCTTCTTGGGTGGAGGAAACACCATATATTTT
TRBV18	TRBJ2-6	-	TRBD1	17	CASSPWTGRSGANVLTF	TGTGCCAGCTCACCGTGGACAGGTAGATCTGGGGCCAACGTCCTGACTTTC